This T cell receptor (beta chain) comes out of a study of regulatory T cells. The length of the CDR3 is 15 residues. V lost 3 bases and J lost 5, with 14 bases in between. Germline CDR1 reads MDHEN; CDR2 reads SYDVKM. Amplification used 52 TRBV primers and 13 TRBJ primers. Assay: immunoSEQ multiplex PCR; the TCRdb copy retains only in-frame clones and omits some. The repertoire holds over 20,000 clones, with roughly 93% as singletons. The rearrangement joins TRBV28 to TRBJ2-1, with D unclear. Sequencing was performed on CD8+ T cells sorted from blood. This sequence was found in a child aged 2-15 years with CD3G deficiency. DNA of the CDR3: TGTGCCAGCAGTTTTAGGTGGGAAACAAACAATGAGCAGTTCTTC. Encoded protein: CASSFRWETNNEQFF.